This passage covers 16 T cell receptor beta chains from one sample sequenced in a study of blood T cell repertoires in COVID-19. Profiled with immunoSEQ multiplex PCR; TCRdb holds only in-frame clones, not every one. This table holds approximately 150,000 clones, over 85% found once. The material sequenced was peripheral blood. The source of these receptors is a human donor in a cohort sampled during active COVID-19.

A few counts support this clone. This rearrangement joins TRBV6-6 to TRBJ2-3; the D is unclear. The CDR3 covers 12 residues. Germline loops: CDR1 MNHNY, CDR2 SVGAGI (reference sequence). V was shortened by 2 bases and J by 4 bases, with 4 bases between the two germline ends. In nucleotides, the CDR3 is TGTGCCAGCAGTTACCTGTCAGATACGCAGTATTTT. Protein sequence: CASSYLSDTQYF.

The chain links TRBV11-1 to TRBJ2-7; the match to TRBD2 covers 7 bases. The germline V gene encodes CDR1 SGHAT and CDR2 FQDESV (reference sequence). Trimming took 1 base from V and 1 from J; bases not matched to a gene: 4. This CDR3 is built from 15 residues. This CDR3 reads CASSLGDYLSYEQYF. The CDR3 region has the DNA TGTGCCAGCAGCTTAGGGGACTACCTGTCCTACGAGCAGTACTTC.

The gene calls are TRBV2 and TRBJ2-5; the match to TRBD1 covers 7 bases. Germline values: CDR1 SNHLY, CDR2 FYNNEI. After removal of 1 base from V and 2 bases from J, the junction contained 1 base not matched to a gene. The CDR3 totals 14 residues. The CDR3: CASSEGDSQETQYF. The CDR3 coding sequence is TGTGCCAGCAGTGAAGGGGACAGTCAAGAGACCCAGTACTTC.

This chain joins TRBV5-1 and TRBJ1-1, with a weak D call TRBD1 (6 bases). CDR3 length: 14 residues. From germline, CDR1 is SGHRS and CDR2 YFSETQ. V gave up 4 bases and J gave up 8 bases, with 18 bases separating them. The CDR3 coding sequence is TGCGCCAGCAGCCCAGCGGAGGGGGGACTAGAAGCTTTCTTT. Translation gives CASSPAEGGLEAFF.

V gene TRBV19 combines with J gene TRBJ1-1; D is unresolved. The length of the CDR3 is 13 residues. Per germline, CDR1 LNHDA and CDR2 SQIVND (reference sequence). V lost 5 bases, J lost 1 base, and 8 bases lay in between. The CDR3 coding sequence is TGTGCCAGTAGTGCGGACTCGAACACTGAAGCTTTCTTT. Translating it yields CASSADSNTEAFF.

The chain links TRBV4-3 to TRBJ1-2; D gene ambiguous. This CDR3 is built from 14 residues. Between the trimmed V and J ends, which lost 0 bases and 4 bases, there was a span of 9 bases. CDR1 LGHNA and CDR2 YSLEER come from the germline V gene. This chain's CDR3 is CASSQEAGLYGYTF. Written as DNA, the CDR3 is TGCGCCAGCAGCCAAGAGGCAGGTCTCTATGGCTACACCTTC.

The chain is built from TRBV10-3 and TRBJ2-2; D is undetermined. The germline V and J ends were trimmed by 7 bases and 1 base, with 10 bases remaining between them. CDR1 ENHRY and CDR2 SYGVKD come from the germline V gene. The CDR3 spans 14 residues. CDR3 residues: CAITQSGNTGELFF. CDR3 DNA: TGTGCCATCACCCAATCCGGGAACACCGGGGAGCTGTTTTTT.

This rearrangement joins TRBV4-2 to TRBJ2-3; 7 positions match TRBD2. V dropped 1 base and J dropped 1; count of bases not matched to a gene: 2. Per germline, CDR1 LGHNA and CDR2 YNFKEQ. The CDR3 is 15 amino acids. In DNA, the CDR3 is TGTGCCAGCAGCCAAGGGGACTACCGCACAGATACGCAGTATTTT. It yields the protein CASSQGDYRTDTQYF.

The rearrangement joins TRBV9 to TRBJ1-2, with 9 positions matching TRBD1. The germline V gene has CDR1 SGDLS and CDR2 YYNGEE. The CDR3 length is 15 residues. Germline trimming cut 2 bases from V and 5 bases from J; bases unmatched to any gene: 7. The CDR3 spells CASSVRDREWYGYTF. The CDR3 DNA is TGTGCCAGCAGCGTCCGGGACAGGGAGTGGTATGGCTACACCTTC.

The V and J genes are TRBV6-2 or TRBV6-3 and TRBJ1-5; D possibly corresponds to TRBD1 (5 bases). The V end was cut by 0 bases, the J end by 3 bases, with 6 bases between. The CDR3 is made up of 14 amino acids. Germline V gene data show CDR1 as MNHEY and CDR2 as SVGEGT. The CDR3 nucleotides read TGTGCCAGCAGTTACTCCAGGGTCAATCAGCCCCAGCATTTT. Translating gives CASSYSRVNQPQHF.

J is TRBJ2-2 and V is TRBV2; D gene uncertain. The germline CDR1 and CDR2 sequences are SNHLY and FYNNEI. V was pared by 2 bases and J by 7 bases, with 5 bases between. The CDR3 consists of 12 residues. This CDR3 reads CASSEWLGELFF. The CDR3 DNA sequence: TGTGCCAGCAGTGAATGGCTCGGGGAGCTGTTTTTT.

The chain joins TRBV5-1 to TRBJ2-2, with 7 bases fitting TRBD1. Germline CDR1 and CDR2: SGHRS and YFSETQ. This CDR3 region has 15 residues. J lost 7 bases, V lost 1 base, and 7 bases had no gene match. CDR3 region: CASSLSQGVVGELFF. DNA for the CDR3: TGCGCCAGCAGCTTGAGTCAGGGGGTTGTCGGGGAGCTGTTTTTT.

The rearrangement uses TRBV5-4 and TRBJ2-7, with 11 bases that match TRBD1. The germline CDR1 and CDR2 sequences are SGHNT and YYREEE (reference sequence). The CDR3 runs 14 residues. The V segment lost 3 bases and the J segment 6 bases; nucleotides outside the gene matches: 5. This CDR3 is CASSSGQGASEQYF. The CDR3 coding sequence is TGTGCCAGCAGCTCCGGACAGGGGGCGAGCGAGCAGTACTTC. Complete variable domain (other parts from reference TRBV5-4 and TRBJ2-7): ETGVTQSPTHLIKTRGQQVTLRCSSQSGHNTVSWYQQALGQGPQFIFQYYREEENGRGNFPPRFSGLQFPNYSSELNVNALELDDSALYLCASSSGQGASEQYFGPGTRLTVT.

A single count supports this clone. This chain joins TRBV14 and TRBJ1-4; the match to TRBD1 covers 7 bases. From germline, CDR1 is SGHDN and CDR2 FVKESK. V lost 2 bases to trimming and J lost 7 bases; unmatched junction nucleotides: 7. CDR3 length: 15 residues. CDR3 sequence reads: CASSQPGTECEKLFF. DNA for the CDR3: TGTGCCAGCAGCCAACCCGGGACAGAGTGTGAAAAACTGTTTTTT. The full variable domain, in which reference TRBV14 and TRBJ1-4 provide the parts outside the CDR3, is EAGVTQFPSHSVIEKGQTVTLRCDPISGHDNLYWYRRVMGKEIKFLLHFVKESKQDESGMPNNRFLAERTGGTYSTLKVQPAELEDSGVYFCASSQPGTECEKLFFGSGTQLSVL.

The chain combines TRBV29-1 with TRBJ1-2; the D is unclear. The CDR3 covers 13 residues. From germline, CDR1 is SQVTM and CDR2 ANQGSEA. V lost 3 bases, J lost 4 bases, and 12 bases lay in between. Here the CDR3 reads CSVDPGSGYGYTF. CDR3 nucleotides: TGCAGCGTTGACCCGGGATCTGGCTATGGCTACACCTTC.

J is TRBJ2-2 and V is TRBV3-1 (or the pseudogene TRBV3-2), with D unclear. V shed 7 bases and J shed 4 bases, with 7 bases lying between them. The CDR3 has 12 amino acids. Looked up from germline, CDR1 is LGHDT and CDR2 is YNNKEL (reference sequence). The CDR3 DNA reads as TGTGCCAGCAAGAGGAGCACCGGGGAGCTGTTTTTT. Translating it yields CASKRSTGELFF.